Below are 14 T cell receptor beta chains sequenced from a single sample in a study of blood T cell repertoires in COVID-19. The method was immunoSEQ multiplex PCR; TCRdb's version includes in-frame clones alone and lacks a portion of them. The sample has approximately 77,000 clones; around nine tenths are singletons. Sequences were obtained from peripheral blood. Receptor source: a man in his forties or fifties with active COVID-19.

This clone turned up a few times. The chain employs TRBV28 and TRBJ1-5, with D possibly matching TRBD1 (6 bases). CDR1 is MDHEN and CDR2 is SYDVKM in the germline V gene. The CDR3 runs to 11 residues. V shed 5 bases and J shed 9 bases, with 8 bases lying between them. For the CDR3, the DNA is TGTGCCAGCAGTGCGGACAGGCCCCAGCATTTT. It is translated as CASSADRPQHF.

This chain joins TRBV10-3 and TRBJ1-1, with D hard to call. Germline values: CDR1 ENHRY, CDR2 SYGVKD. Trimming removed 8 bases at V and 0 bases at J, with 10 bases between. This CDR3 comprises 13 residues. The CDR3 DNA reads TGTGCCATCTCTCTAGGCCTGAACACTGAAGCTTTCTTT. Translating gives CAISLGLNTEAFF.

V gene TRBV6-5 combines with J gene TRBJ2-7; 7 nucleotides align to TRBD2. After removal of 7 bases from V and 3 bases from J, the junction contained 6 bases not matched to a gene. CDR1 and CDR2 from the germline V gene are MNHEY and SVGAGI. There are 13 residues in the CDR3. CDR3 in DNA: TGTGCCAGCAACGTCCCGGGAGGCTACGAGCAGTACTTC. It is translated as CASNVPGGYEQYF.

The V and J genes are TRBV9 and TRBJ2-1, with D possibly matching TRBD2 (7 bases). This CDR3 has 17 residues. Germline-derived CDR1 and CDR2 are SGDLS and YYNGEE. Trimming shortened V by 0 bases and J by 0 bases, and 13 bases separated the two germline ends. As DNA, the CDR3 is TGTGCCAGCAGCGTAGGGCTTAGGGGGGGCTCCTACAATGAGCAGTTCTTC. This encodes CASSVGLRGGSYNEQFF. The variable domain in full, with the rest retrieved from reference TRBV9 and TRBJ2-1, is DSGVTQTPKHLITATGQRVTLRCSPRSGDLSVYWYQQSLDQGLQFLIQYYNGEERAKGNILERFSAQQFPDLHSELNLSSLELGDSALYFCASSVGLRGGSYNEQFFGPGTRLTVL.

A few counts support this clone. The J gene is TRBJ2-1, the V gene TRBV20-1; no firm D call. The CDR3 consists of 11 residues. Trimming shortened V by 7 bases and J by 4 bases, and 8 bases separated the two germline ends. In germline, CDR1 is DFQATT, CDR2 SNEGSKA (reference sequence). This CDR3 reads CSVRKYNEQFF. CDR3 in DNA: TGCAGTGTGCGCAAGTACAATGAGCAGTTCTTC.

CDR3 coding DNA: TGTGCCAGTAAACAGCGGAGCTCCTACAATGAGCAGTTCTTC. Residues: CASKQRSSYNEQFF. The chain links TRBV19 to TRBJ2-1, with D possibly TRBD2 on 5 matching bases. Trimming took 7 bases from V and 0 from J, leaving 10 bases between them. This CDR3 is built from 14 residues. Germline CDR1 and CDR2: LNHDA and SQIVND (reference sequence). Using reference TRBV19 and TRBJ2-1 for the parts outside the CDR3, the full variable domain is DGGITQSPKYLFRKEGQNVTLSCEQNLNHDAMYWYRQDPGQGLRLIYYSQIVNDFQKGDIAEGYSVSREKKESFPLTVTSAQKNPTAFYLCASKQRSSYNEQFFGPGTRLTVL.

This clone was observed once. The J gene is TRBJ2-1, the V gene TRBV29-1; TRBD1 matches at 7 bases. This CDR3 is built from 14 residues. V lost 5 bases to trimming and J lost 1 base; unmatched junction nucleotides: 5. Germline V gene sequence: CDR1 SQVTM, CDR2 ANQGSEA. The chain's CDR3 is CSVRGGPSYNEQFF. The CDR3 nucleotides read TGCAGCGTTCGAGGGGGCCCTTCCTACAATGAGCAGTTCTTC.

The V and J genes are TRBV4-1 and TRBJ1-1; D gene unclear. V dropped 1 base and J dropped 8 bases, with 17 bases sitting between them. The germline gives CDR1 MGHRA, CDR2 YSYEKL. There are 15 residues in the CDR3. The CDR3 DNA is TGCGCCAGCAGCCAAGCCCTAGGTAGCTCGGGAGAAGCTTTCTTT. Protein sequence: CASSQALGSSGEAFF.

This clone was detected only a few times. The chain is built from TRBV11-2 and TRBJ2-7; no firm D call. This CDR3 has 11 amino acids. Trimming cost V 5 bases and J 3 bases, with 5 bases left between them. Germline V gene sequence: CDR1 SGHAT, CDR2 FQNNGV. In DNA, the CDR3 is TGTGCCAGCAGCACGGGCTACGAGCAGTACTTC. It encodes CASSTGYEQYF. Variable domain in full (rest from reference TRBV11-2 and TRBJ2-7): EAGVAQSPRYKIIEKRQSVAFWCNPISGHATLYWYQQILGQGPKLLIQFQNNGVVDDSQLPKDRFSAERLKGVDSTLKIQPAKLEDSAVYLCASSTGYEQYFGPGTRLTVT.

This chain joins TRBV6-1 and TRBJ2-5; no clear D. Trimming removed 2 bases from V and 1 base from J, with 5 bases in between. Germline assignment: CDR1 MNHNS and CDR2 SASEGT. The CDR3 is made up of 13 amino acids. For the CDR3, the DNA is TGTGCCAGCAGTGAAAGCGCCCAAGAGACCCAGTACTTC. Encoded protein: CASSESAQETQYF.

The V call is TRBV4-3, the J call TRBJ2-1, with D possibly being TRBD1 (6 bases). Deletions cut 7 bases from V and 0 bases from J, with 16 bases between. This CDR3 comprises 16 residues. Germline assignment: CDR1 LGHNA and CDR2 YSLEER. The CDR3 nucleotides are TGCGCCAGCACCTTAGACAGGATCTACTCCTACAATGAGCAGTTCTTC. Translating it yields CASTLDRIYSYNEQFF.

J is TRBJ2-2 and V is TRBV7-7; 7 nucleotides line up with TRBD1. This CDR3 has 14 amino acids. Germline V CDR1 and CDR2: SSHAT, FNYEAQ (reference sequence). The V segment lost 5 bases and the J segment 14 bases; nucleotides outside the gene matches: 14. CDR3 DNA: TGTGCCAGCAGCCTAAGACAGGGCGGCAGTGAACTGTTTTTT. Protein: CASSLRQGGSELFF.

This clone was seen once. The rearrangement links TRBV5-1 to TRBJ2-7, with TRBD2 matching over 7 bases. This CDR3 is 13 amino acids long. Germline assignment: CDR1 SGHRS and CDR2 YFSETQ. With V trimmed by 1 base and J by 4 bases, 2 bases remained unmatched. CDR3 protein: CASSLTGGYEQYF. The CDR3 coding sequence is TGCGCCAGCAGCTTGACGGGGGGATACGAGCAGTACTTC.

J is TRBJ1-5 and V is TRBV18; 9 bases are a match to TRBD1. V trimming: 4 bases; J trimming: 5 bases; junction bases outside the gene matches: 6. The CDR3 runs to 15 residues. From germline, CDR1 is KGHSH and CDR2 LQKENI. Here the CDR3 DNA reads TGTGCCAGCTCACGCGGGACAGGGATTGATCAGCCCCAGCATTTT. As protein: CASSRGTGIDQPQHF.